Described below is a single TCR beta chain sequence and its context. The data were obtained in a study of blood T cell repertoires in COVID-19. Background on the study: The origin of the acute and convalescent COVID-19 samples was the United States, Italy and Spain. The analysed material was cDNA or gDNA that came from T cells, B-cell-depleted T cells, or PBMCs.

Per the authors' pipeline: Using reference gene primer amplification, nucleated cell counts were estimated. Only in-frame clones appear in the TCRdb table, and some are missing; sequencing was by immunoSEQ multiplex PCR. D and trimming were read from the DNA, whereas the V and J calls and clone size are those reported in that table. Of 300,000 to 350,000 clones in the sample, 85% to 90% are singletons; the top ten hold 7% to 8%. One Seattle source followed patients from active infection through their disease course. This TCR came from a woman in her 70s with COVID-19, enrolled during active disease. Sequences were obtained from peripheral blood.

The CDR3 sequence is CASSEFSGVNTEAFF. The CDR3 DNA reads TGCGCCAGCAGTGAGTTTTCGGGGGTGAACACTGAAGCTTTCTTT. V usage is TRBV10-1 and J usage is TRBJ1-1, with a weak D call TRBD1 (5 bases). Trimming took off 1 base at V and 0 bases at J, with 9 bases between the two ends. CDR3 size: 15 residues. Germline V gene sequence: CDR1 WNHNN, CDR2 SYGVQD (reference sequence).